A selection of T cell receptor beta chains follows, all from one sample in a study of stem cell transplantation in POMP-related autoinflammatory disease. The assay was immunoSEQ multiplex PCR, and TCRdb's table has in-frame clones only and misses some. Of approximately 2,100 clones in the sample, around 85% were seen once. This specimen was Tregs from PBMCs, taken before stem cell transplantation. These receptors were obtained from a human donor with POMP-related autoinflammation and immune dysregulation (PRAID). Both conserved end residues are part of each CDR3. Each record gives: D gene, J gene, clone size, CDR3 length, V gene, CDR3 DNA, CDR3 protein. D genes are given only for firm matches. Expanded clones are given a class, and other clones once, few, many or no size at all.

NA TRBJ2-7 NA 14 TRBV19 TGTGCCAGTAGTATCGGCAGGTTCTCCTACGAGCAGTACTTC CASSIGRFSYEQYF
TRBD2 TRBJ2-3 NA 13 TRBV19 TGTGCCAGTAGTATTAGCGGGACAGATACGCAGTATTTT CASSISGTDTQYF
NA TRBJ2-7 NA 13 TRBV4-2 TGTGCCAGCAGCCAAGATAGTACGTACGAGCAGTACTTC CASSQDSTYEQYF
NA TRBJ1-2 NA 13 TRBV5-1 TGCGCCAGCAGCTTGAACAGGGTTCGGGGCTACACCTTC CASSLNRVRGYTF
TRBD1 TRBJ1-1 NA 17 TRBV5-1 TGCGCCAGCAGCCTGTCTCCGGGACAGGGCACCAACACTGAAGCTTTCTTT CASSLSPGQGTNTEAFF
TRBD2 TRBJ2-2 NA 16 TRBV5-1 TGCGCCAGCAGCTTCCTAGCGGGTACGAACACCGGGGAGCTGTTTTTT CASSFLAGTNTGELFF
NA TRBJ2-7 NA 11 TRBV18 TGTGCCAGCTCGGGGACCTACGAGCAGTACTTC CASSGTYEQYF
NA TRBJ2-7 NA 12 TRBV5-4 TGTGCCAGCAGCTTGGGCACCTACGAGCAGTACTTC CASSLGTYEQYF
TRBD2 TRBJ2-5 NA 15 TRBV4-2 TGTGCCAGCAGCCAGTTTAGCGGGGGCCAAGAGACCCAGTACTTC CASSQFSGGQETQYF
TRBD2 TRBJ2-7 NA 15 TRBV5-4 TGTGCCAGCAGCGTGGAGTGGGAGGGCGTCGACGAGCAGTACTTC CASSVEWEGVDEQYF
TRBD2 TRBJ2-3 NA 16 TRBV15 TGTGCCACCAGCAGAGTTCGGACTAGCGGGAGAGATACGCAGTATTTT CATSRVRTSGRDTQYF
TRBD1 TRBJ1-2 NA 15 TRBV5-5 TGTGCCAGCAGCCAACGGACAGGCCTAAACTATGGCTACACCTTC CASSQRTGLNYGYTF
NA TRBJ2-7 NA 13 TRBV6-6 TGTGCCAGCAGTTACCACCTTCAAGCAGACTGGTACTTC CASSYHLQADWYF
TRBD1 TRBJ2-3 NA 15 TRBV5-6 TGTGCCAGCAGCCCCCGGGACAGGGAGGCAGATACGCAGTATTTT CASSPRDREADTQYF
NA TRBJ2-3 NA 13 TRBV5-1 TGCGCCAGCCGACTCTCTAGCACAGATACGCAGTATTTT CASRLSSTDTQYF
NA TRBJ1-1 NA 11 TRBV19 TGTGCCAGTAGACGCAGAAATGAAGCTTTCTTT CASRRRNEAFF
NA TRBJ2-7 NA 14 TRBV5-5 TGTGCCAGCAGCTTTGGGGGAAGGGGCTACGAGCAGTACTTC CASSFGGRGYEQYF
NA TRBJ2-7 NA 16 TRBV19 TGTGCCAGTAGTGGGGGACACGGGGCGAGCTCCTACGAGCAGTACTTC CASSGGHGASSYEQYF
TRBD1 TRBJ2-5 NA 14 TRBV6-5 TGTGCCAGCAGTTACACAGGGGGCGAAGAGACCCAGTACTTC CASSYTGGEETQYF
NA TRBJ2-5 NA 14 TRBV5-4 TGTGCCAGCAGCCCCCCGGGACCCCAAGAGACCCAGTACTTC CASSPPGPQETQYF
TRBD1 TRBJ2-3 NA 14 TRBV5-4 TGTGCCAGCAGCCAAGACAGGGGGCGAGATACGCAGTATTTT CASSQDRGRDTQYF
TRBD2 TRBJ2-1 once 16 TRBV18 TGTGCCAGCTCACCTGGACTAGCGGGAGGTAGGAATGAGCAGTTCTTC CASSPGLAGGRNEQFF
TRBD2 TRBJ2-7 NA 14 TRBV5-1 TGCGCCAGCAAGAGGGGGACTAGCGAGGACGAGCAGTACTTC CASKRGTSEDEQYF
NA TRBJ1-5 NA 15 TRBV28 TGTGCCAGCAGGATAGGCGGGGGACGGATACAGCCCCAGCATTTT CASRIGGGRIQPQHF
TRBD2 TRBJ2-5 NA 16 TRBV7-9 TGTGCCAGCAGCCTCCTAGCGGGGGTCCTCCAAGAGACCCAGTACTTC CASSLLAGVLQETQYF
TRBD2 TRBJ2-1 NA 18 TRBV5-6 TGTGCCAGCAGCATTAAAGGACTAGCGGGAGGGGGACTGTTTGGGCAGTTCTTC CASSIKGLAGGGLFGQFF
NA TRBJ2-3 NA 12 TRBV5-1 TGCGCCAGCTCACTCCATGGAGATACGCAGTATTTT CASSLHGDTQYF
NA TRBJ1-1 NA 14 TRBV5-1 TGCGCCAGCAGAGTCGGAGCGGCTAGCACTGAAGCTTTCTTT CASRVGAASTEAFF
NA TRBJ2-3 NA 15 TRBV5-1 TGCGCCAGCAGCTTGGCCTGGGGGCCCCGGGATACGCAGTATTTT CASSLAWGPRDTQYF
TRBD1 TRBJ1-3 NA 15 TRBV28 TGTGCCAGCAGTACCAGACAGGGACCAGGAAACACCATATATTTT CASSTRQGPGNTIYF
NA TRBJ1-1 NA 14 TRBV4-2 TGTGCCAGCAGCCAAGATAGGGTGAACACTGAAGCTTTCTTT CASSQDRVNTEAFF
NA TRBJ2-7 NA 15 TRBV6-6 TGTGCCAGCAGTTACCTCAGGGGGGGAACCTACGAGCAGTACTTC CASSYLRGGTYEQYF
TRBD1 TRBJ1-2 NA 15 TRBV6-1 TGTGCCAGCATCCGGAGCCCCAGGGGGCGGGAAGGCTACACCTTC CASIRSPRGREGYTF
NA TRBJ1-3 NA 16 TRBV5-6 TGTGCCAGCACCGTAGCCGGGGACAACTCTGGAAACACCATATATTTT CASTVAGDNSGNTIYF
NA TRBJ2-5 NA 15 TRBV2 TGTGCCAGCAGTGTAGGACTAAGTCGGCAAGAGACCCAGTACTTC CASSVGLSRQETQYF
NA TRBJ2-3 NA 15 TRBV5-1 TGCGCCAGCAGCTTGGGCAGGGTGGAAACAGATACGCAGTATTTT CASSLGRVETDTQYF
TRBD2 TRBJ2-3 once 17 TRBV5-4 TGTGCCAGCAGACGGGGACTAGCGGGGGCCTTAACAGATACGCAGTATTTT CASRRGLAGALTDTQYF
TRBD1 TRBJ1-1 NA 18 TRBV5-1 TGCGCCAGCAGCTTGGGACGACAGGGGCCCTGGCTGAACACTGAAGCTTTCTTT CASSLGRQGPWLNTEAFF
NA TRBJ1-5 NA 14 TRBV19 TGTGCCAGTAGTACACAGGTTAGCAATCAGCCCCAGCATTTT CASSTQVSNQPQHF
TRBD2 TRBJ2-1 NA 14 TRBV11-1 TGTGCCAGCAGCAGGACTAGCGGGAGTAATGAGCAGTTCTTC CASSRTSGSNEQFF
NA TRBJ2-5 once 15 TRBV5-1 TGCGCCAGCAGCTTGGTGTTTTTGGGTGGGGAGACCCAGTACTTC CASSLVFLGGETQYF
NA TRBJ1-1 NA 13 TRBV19 TGTGCCAGTAGTATAGTGAGGGACACTGAAGCTTTCTTT CASSIVRDTEAFF
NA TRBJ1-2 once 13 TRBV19 TGTGCCAGTAGTATAGTACATAACTATGGCTACACCTTC CASSIVHNYGYTF
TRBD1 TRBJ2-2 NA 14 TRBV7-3 TGTGCCAGCAGCTTAAACAGGGGGACCGGGGAGCTGTTTTTT CASSLNRGTGELFF
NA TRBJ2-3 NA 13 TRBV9 TGTGCCAGAGGGGCCGGACTCACAGATACGCAGTATTTT CARGAGLTDTQYF
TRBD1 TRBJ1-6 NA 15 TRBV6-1 TGTGCCAGCAGTGTAAAACCCGGGACAGGCGTCCCCCTCCACTTT CASSVKPGTGVPLHF
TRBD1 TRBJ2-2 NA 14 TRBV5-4 TGTGCCAGCAGCCGGGACAGGAGCACCGGGGAGCTGTTTTTT CASSRDRSTGELFF
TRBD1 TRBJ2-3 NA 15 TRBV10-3 TGTGCCATCAGTTGGACAGGGGATATTACAGATACGCAGTATTTT CAISWTGDITDTQYF
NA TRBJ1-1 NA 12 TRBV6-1 TGTGCCAGCAGTGAACTGTATCTTGGGGCTTTCTTT CASSELYLGAFF
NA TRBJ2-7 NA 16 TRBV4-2 TGTGCCAGCAGCTCCGAGGGGGGGCAGGGGCGAGACGAGCAGTACTTC CASSSEGGQGRDEQYF